This is a list of T cell receptor beta chains from one sample in a study of blood T cell repertoires in COVID-19. Sequencing was performed with immunoSEQ multiplex PCR; in TCRdb, only in-frame clones are kept and a portion is missing. The data contain more than 250,000 clones, 80% to 90% of them singletons. Sequencing was done on a sample of PBMCs or T cells enriched from blood (not recorded which). All receptors derive from a young man who had recovered from COVID-19. CDR3s include the opening cysteine and the closing phenylalanine or tryptophan. A D gene is named only where the DNA matches it firmly. Expanded clones are given a class, and other clones once, few, many or no size at all.

clone_size j_call v_call d_call cdr3_aa cdr3_nt
- TRBJ1-1 TRBV7-3 - CASSLSRNTEAFF TGTGCCAGCAGCTTAAGTCGGAACACTGAAGCTTTCTTT
- TRBJ2-3 TRBV11-2 - CASSLGGGFADTQYF TGTGCCAGCAGCTTAGGAGGGGGTTTCGCAGATACGCAGTATTTT
once TRBJ2-5 TRBV5-8 - CASSFGQNKETQYF TGTGCCAGCAGCTTTGGGCAGAATAAAGAGACCCAGTACTTC
- TRBJ2-2 TRBV3-1/TRBV3-2 TRBD2 CASSPGGGRANTGELFF TGTGCCAGCAGCCCTGGCGGGGGACGGGCTAACACCGGGGAGCTGTTTTTT
- TRBJ1-2 TRBV5-6 TRBD1 CASSLDNRGDYGYTF TGTGCCAGCAGCTTGGATAACAGGGGGGACTATGGCTACACCTTC
- TRBJ1-4 TRBV7-9 - CASSLVQSNEKLFF TGTGCCAGCAGCTTAGTCCAATCTAATGAAAAACTGTTTTTT
- TRBJ2-7 TRBV18 - CASSPAVEQYF TGTGCCAGCTCACCGGCAGTCGAGCAGTACTTC
once TRBJ2-3 TRBV3-1/TRBV3-2 - CASSPSRGHTDTQYF TGTGCCAGCAGCCCTTCTCGCGGACACACAGATACGCAGTATTTT
- TRBJ2-2 TRBV5-1 - CASSWIQGDTGELFF TGCGCCAGCAGCTGGATACAAGGAGACACCGGGGAGCTGTTTTTT
many TRBJ1-2 TRBV7-3 TRBD1 CASSPGQGADGNYGYTF TGTGCCAGCAGCCCGGGACAGGGGGCGGATGGGAACTATGGCTACACCTTC
- TRBJ1-2 TRBV6-6 TRBD1 CASGRGTGYYGYTF TGTGCCAGCGGCAGAGGGACAGGGTACTATGGCTACACCTTC
- TRBJ2-7 TRBV6-5 TRBD1 CASSYSGTGQLYEQYF TGTGCCAGCAGTTACTCAGGGACAGGCCAGCTCTACGAGCAGTACTTC
- TRBJ1-1 TRBV11-2 - CASTRGAVGNTEAFF TGTGCCAGCACCCGGGGGGCGGTCGGGAACACTGAAGCTTTCTTT
- TRBJ1-5 TRBV6-2/TRBV6-3 TRBD1 CASSYPGGGKPQHF TGTGCCAGCAGTTACCCCGGAGGGGGCAAGCCCCAGCATTTT
- TRBJ2-5 TRBV10-2 - CASSARQTQETQYF TGCGCCAGCAGTGCGAGACAGACTCAAGAGACCCAGTACTTC
few TRBJ1-2 TRBV27 TRBD1 CASSLQGDYGYTF TGTGCCAGCAGTTTACAGGGGGACTATGGCTACACCTTC
- TRBJ2-2 TRBV5-4 TRBD1 CASSFRQGAGELFF TGTGCCAGCAGCTTCCGACAGGGGGCCGGGGAGCTGTTTTTT
- TRBJ1-1 TRBV13 - CASSLEGANTEAFF TGTGCCAGCAGCTTAGAAGGAGCGAACACTGAAGCTTTCTTT
once TRBJ1-2 TRBV19 TRBD1 CASSGERTGGSDGYTF TGTGCCAGTAGTGGAGAAAGGACAGGGGGCAGCGATGGCTACACCTTC
- TRBJ1-2 TRBV30 - CAWTPRGRNLGYTF TGTGCCTGGACACCCCGCGGCAGAAATCTTGGCTACACCTTC
- TRBJ1-5 TRBV3-1/TRBV3-2 - CASSLTAGGNQPQHF TGTGCCAGCAGCCTAACCGCAGGGGGCAATCAGCCCCAGCATTTT
- TRBJ1-2 TRBV5-6 - CASSTDRLGYTF TGTGCCAGCAGCACCGACAGGCTGGGCTACACCTTC
once TRBJ1-2 TRBV19 - CASGFVVAGNGYTF TGTGCCAGTGGGTTTGTCGTGGCAGGGAATGGCTACACCTTC
- TRBJ2-1 TRBV5-1 TRBD2 CASSLERASGGFYNEQFF TGCGCCAGCAGCTTGGAGAGGGCTAGCGGGGGTTTCTACAATGAGCAGTTCTTC
- TRBJ2-2 TRBV6-1 - CASSDKGHITGELFF TGTGCCAGCAGTGATAAGGGACACATCACCGGGGAGCTGTTTTTT
- TRBJ1-1 TRBV7-2 - CASSLYEGPEAFF TGTGCCAGCAGCTTATACGAGGGTCCCGAAGCTTTCTTT
once TRBJ1-4 TRBV5-1 TRBD1 CASSHDRGNEKLFF TGCGCCAGCAGTCACGACAGGGGAAATGAAAAACTGTTTTTT
- TRBJ2-3 TRBV11-2 - CASSLDPREWRGFTDTQYF TGTGCCAGCAGCTTAGATCCCCGCGAGTGGCGGGGCTTCACAGATACGCAGTATTTT
- TRBJ2-3 TRBV10-3 - CAIRDLSGGAPDTQYF TGTGCCATCAGGGATTTAAGTGGGGGGGCGCCAGATACGCAGTATTTT
- TRBJ2-7 TRBV6-5 - CASSLSQSNEQYF TGTGCCAGCAGTTTGTCACAGTCAAACGAGCAGTACTTC
- TRBJ1-2 TRBV15 - CATSFRRGDGRYTF TGTGCCACCAGCTTCCGACGAGGAGACGGCCGCTACACCTTC
- TRBJ1-4 TRBV5-8 - CASSPYRSTNEKLFF TGTGCCAGCAGCCCTTACAGGTCAACTAATGAAAAACTGTTTTTT
- TRBJ2-5 TRBV19 TRBD2 CASSISASGLEKTQYF TGTGCCAGTAGTATTTCGGCTAGCGGACTAGAAAAGACCCAGTACTTC
few TRBJ2-7 TRBV10-3 - CAIKEQGYEQYF TGTGCCATCAAAGAGCAGGGCTACGAGCAGTACTTC
- TRBJ2-3 TRBV9 TRBD2 CASSVGLGLAPDTQYF TGTGCCAGCAGCGTAGGGTTGGGACTAGCCCCCGATACGCAGTATTTT
- TRBJ1-6 TRBV21-1 - CASSYYGNSPLHF TGTGCCAGCAGTTACTACGGGAATTCACCCCTCCACTTT
- TRBJ2-1 TRBV9 TRBD2 CASSAFERGENYNEQFF TGTGCCAGCAGCGCCTTCGAGCGGGGGGAGAATTACAATGAGCAGTTCTTC
- TRBJ2-6 TRBV5-1 TRBD2 CASSLPGLAGISGANVLTF TGCGCCAGCAGCTTGCCGGGACTAGCGGGGATCTCTGGGGCCAACGTCCTGACTTTC
- TRBJ1-2 TRBV19 TRBD1 CAIRLGTGGDYGYTF TGTGCCATCCGACTAGGGACAGGGGGCGACTATGGCTACACCTTC
- TRBJ2-1 TRBV9 - CASSVEEYPYNEQFF TGTGCCAGCAGCGTAGAGGAGTACCCTTACAATGAGCAGTTCTTC
once TRBJ1-4 TRBV6-5 - CASRVGNEKLFF TGTGCCAGCAGGGTCGGGAATGAAAAACTGTTTTTT
- TRBJ1-5 TRBV6-1 - CASSEGRGSLARQPQHF TGTGCCAGCAGTGAAGGCAGGGGATCATTGGCTCGTCAGCCCCAGCATTTT
- TRBJ1-1 TRBV7-2 - CASSYRTEAFF TGTGCCAGCAGTTACCGGACAGAAGCTTTCTTT
- TRBJ2-3 TRBV27 - CASSLLKRPRQNTDTQYF TGTGCCAGCAGTTTACTAAAGCGGCCCCGACAAAACACAGATACGCAGTATTTT
- TRBJ2-3 TRBV9 - CASSVAGNTDTQYF TGTGCCAGCAGCGTAGCGGGGAACACAGATACGCAGTATTTT